Listed below are T cell receptor beta chains from one sample, sequenced in a study of neurological immune-mediated disorders. MiXCR was run by TCRdb on the 5' RACE reads, yielding one entry per CDR3 protein. Seen here are tens of thousands of distinct CDR3 sequences, about 10% observed once, and the top ten hold more than 6.5%. The sequenced material came from PBMCs. These receptors were taken from a male donor with HTLV-1-associated myelopathy (HAM/TSP). Both conserved end residues are part of each CDR3. D genes are given only for firm matches. Clone size, where shown, is once, few, many, or a class for clones that have expanded.

clone size: many
V gene: TRBV27
D gene: NA
J gene: TRBJ2-2
CDR3 protein: CASSRPGVRNTGELFF
CDR3 DNA: TGTGCCAGCAGCCGCCCCGGGGTACGAAACACCGGGGAGCTGTTTTTT

clone size: many
V gene: TRBV15
D gene: TRBD2
J gene: TRBJ2-5
CDR3 protein: CATSERGVFETQYF
CDR3 DNA: TGTGCCACCAGCGAGCGGGGGGTATTTGAGACCCAGTACTTC

clone size: many
V gene: TRBV5-1
D gene: NA
J gene: TRBJ2-3
CDR3 protein: CASSLGGQTTDTQYF
CDR3 DNA: TGCGCCAGCAGCTTGGGGGGACAAACCACAGATACGCAGTATTTT

clone size: many
V gene: TRBV6-5
D gene: NA
J gene: TRBJ1-2
CDR3 protein: CASGNSYGYTF
CDR3 DNA: TGTGCCAGCGGGAACTCCTATGGCTACACCTTC

clone size: many
V gene: TRBV7-2
D gene: NA
J gene: TRBJ1-1
CDR3 protein: CASSHYGGEETEAFF
CDR3 DNA: TGTGCCAGCAGTCACTATGGTGGGGAAGAAACTGAAGCTTTCTTT

clone size: many
V gene: TRBV5-1
D gene: TRBD2
J gene: TRBJ2-7
CDR3 protein: CASSPRTSGVYEQYF
CDR3 DNA: TGCGCCAGCAGCCCGAGGACTAGCGGGGTCTACGAGCAGTACTTC

clone size: many
V gene: TRBV7-2
D gene: NA
J gene: TRBJ2-1
CDR3 protein: CASSLGPDSRYNEQFF
CDR3 DNA: TGTGCCAGCAGCCTAGGGCCGGACTCCCGCTACAATGAGCAGTTCTTC

clone size: many
V gene: TRBV6-5
D gene: TRBD1
J gene: TRBJ1-1
CDR3 protein: CASSFQGAQGNTEAFF
CDR3 DNA: TGTGCCAGCAGTTTCCAGGGGGCGCAAGGTAACACTGAAGCTTTCTTT

clone size: NA
V gene: TRBV5-1
D gene: NA
J gene: TRBJ1-6
CDR3 protein: CANSAGTQGEVNSPLHF
CDR3 DNA: TGCGCCAACAGTGCTGGAACCCAGGGTGAGGTTAATTCACCCCTCCACTTT

clone size: many
V gene: TRBV6-1
D gene: NA
J gene: TRBJ2-5
CDR3 protein: CASSNIHSGETQYF
CDR3 DNA: TGTGCCAGCAGTAACATTCATTCGGGAGAGACCCAGTACTTC

clone size: NA
V gene: TRBV28
D gene: NA
J gene: TRBJ2-3
CDR3 protein: CASSLAGHTDTQYF
CDR3 DNA: TGTGCCAGCAGTTTAGCGGGGCACACAGATACGCAGTATTTT

clone size: many
V gene: TRBV20-1
D gene: NA
J gene: TRBJ1-3
CDR3 protein: CSAQTGLSGNTIYF
CDR3 DNA: TGCAGTGCTCAAACAGGCCTCTCTGGAAACACCATATATTTT

clone size: many
V gene: TRBV9
D gene: TRBD1
J gene: TRBJ1-1
CDR3 protein: CASSVEPTGRGRGEAFF
CDR3 DNA: TGTGCCAGCAGCGTAGAGCCAACGGGCAGGGGGCGGGGTGAAGCTTTCTTT

clone size: NA
V gene: TRBV12-3/TRBV12-4
D gene: NA
J gene: TRBJ2-3
CDR3 protein: CASSFQEHTDTQYF
CDR3 DNA: TGTGCCAGCAGTTTCCAAGAGCACACAGATACGCAGTATTTT

clone size: many
V gene: TRBV27
D gene: TRBD1
J gene: TRBJ2-5
CDR3 protein: CASSQETGVTQYF
CDR3 DNA: TGTGCCAGCAGTCAGGAGACAGGGGTAACCCAGTACTTC

clone size: many
V gene: TRBV5-5
D gene: NA
J gene: TRBJ2-5
CDR3 protein: CASSLLQGPAQETQYF
CDR3 DNA: TGTGCCAGCAGCTTGTTACAGGGCCCAGCTCAAGAGACCCAGTACTTC

clone size: many
V gene: TRBV28
D gene: NA
J gene: TRBJ1-5
CDR3 protein: CASSFQRIQPQHF
CDR3 DNA: TGTGCCAGCAGTTTTCAGCGTATTCAGCCCCAGCATTTT

clone size: NA
V gene: TRBV4-2
D gene: NA
J gene: TRBJ2-4
CDR3 protein: CASSSAKIGRAGFGIRYF
CDR3 DNA: TGTGCCAGCAGCAGCGCCAAGATAGGCCGGGCAGGGTTCGGGATTCGGTACTTC

clone size: many
V gene: TRBV7-6
D gene: NA
J gene: TRBJ1-5
CDR3 protein: CASSLRQNNQPQHF
CDR3 DNA: TGTGCCAGCAGCTTGCGGCAGAACAATCAGCCCCAGCATTTT

clone size: few
V gene: TRBV12-3/TRBV12-4
D gene: TRBD1
J gene: TRBJ1-2
CDR3 protein: CASSSTTGRVLYGYTF
CDR3 DNA: TGTGCCAGCAGTTCCACGACAGGGAGAGTTCTCTATGGCTACACCTTC

clone size: many
V gene: TRBV28
D gene: NA
J gene: TRBJ2-5
CDR3 protein: CASTKSDPYQETQYF
CDR3 DNA: TGTGCCAGCACCAAATCAGACCCGTACCAAGAGACCCAGTACTTC

clone size: many
V gene: TRBV29-1
D gene: TRBD2
J gene: TRBJ2-7
CDR3 protein: CSAGGASYEQYF
CDR3 DNA: TGCAGCGCGGGGGGGGCCTCCTACGAGCAGTACTTC

clone size: few
V gene: TRBV29-1
D gene: TRBD1
J gene: TRBJ2-1
CDR3 protein: CSVQGQSYNEQFF
CDR3 DNA: TGCAGCGTCCAGGGACAGTCCTACAATGAGCAGTTCTTC

clone size: many
V gene: TRBV2
D gene: NA
J gene: TRBJ1-1
CDR3 protein: CASRGPRNTEAFF
CDR3 DNA: TGTGCCAGCAGGGGACCCCGGAACACTGAAGCTTTCTTT

clone size: NA
V gene: TRBV20-1
D gene: TRBD2
J gene: TRBJ2-3
CDR3 protein: CSARALAVGSPSTDTQYF
CDR3 DNA: TGCAGTGCTAGAGCACTAGCGGTGGGATCCCCTAGCACAGATACGCAGTATTTT

clone size: many
V gene: TRBV7-8
D gene: NA
J gene: TRBJ1-5
CDR3 protein: CASSPPGSSNQPQHF
CDR3 DNA: TGTGCCAGCAGCCCTCCGGGCAGTAGCAATCAGCCCCAGCATTTT

clone size: NA
V gene: TRBV7-6
D gene: NA
J gene: TRBJ2-2
CDR3 protein: CASSLQTGANTGELFF
CDR3 DNA: TGTGCCAGCAGCTTGCAGACGGGCGCAAACACCGGGGAGCTGTTTTTT

clone size: many
V gene: TRBV20-1
D gene: NA
J gene: TRBJ2-7
CDR3 protein: CSARGGPGGLEQYF
CDR3 DNA: TGCAGTGCTAGAGGCGGCCCGGGGGGCCTCGAGCAGTACTTC

clone size: many
V gene: TRBV5-5
D gene: NA
J gene: TRBJ1-4
CDR3 protein: CASSLEARGHEKLFF
CDR3 DNA: TGTGCCAGCAGCCTGGAGGCACGGGGGCACGAAAAACTGTTTTTT

clone size: many
V gene: TRBV7-2
D gene: TRBD1
J gene: TRBJ1-3
CDR3 protein: CASSLGGTAANTIYF
CDR3 DNA: TGTGCCAGCAGCTTAGGCGGGACAGCTGCAAACACCATATATTTT

clone size: NA
V gene: TRBV6-1
D gene: NA
J gene: TRBJ1-2
CDR3 protein: CASSEVMDYGYTF
CDR3 DNA: TGTGCCAGCAGTGAAGTTATGGACTATGGCTACACCTTC

clone size: many
V gene: TRBV5-1
D gene: NA
J gene: TRBJ2-2
CDR3 protein: CASSGGNTGELFF
CDR3 DNA: TGCGCCAGCAGCGGAGGAAACACCGGGGAGCTGTTTTTT